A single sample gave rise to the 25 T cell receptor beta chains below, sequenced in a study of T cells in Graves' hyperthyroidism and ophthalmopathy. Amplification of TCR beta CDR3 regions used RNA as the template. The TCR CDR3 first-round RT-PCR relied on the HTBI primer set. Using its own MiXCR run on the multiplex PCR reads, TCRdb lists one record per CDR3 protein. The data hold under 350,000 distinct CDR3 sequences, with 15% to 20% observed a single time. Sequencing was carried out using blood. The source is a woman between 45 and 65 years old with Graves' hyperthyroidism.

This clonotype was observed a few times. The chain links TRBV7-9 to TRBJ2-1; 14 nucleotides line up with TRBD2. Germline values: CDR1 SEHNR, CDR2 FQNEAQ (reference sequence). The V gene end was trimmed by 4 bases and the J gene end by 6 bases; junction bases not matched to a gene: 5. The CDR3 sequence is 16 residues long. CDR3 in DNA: TGTGCCAGCAGCTCTGGGACTAGCGGGAGTGGCAATGAGCAGTTCTTC. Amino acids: CASSSGTSGSGNEQFF.

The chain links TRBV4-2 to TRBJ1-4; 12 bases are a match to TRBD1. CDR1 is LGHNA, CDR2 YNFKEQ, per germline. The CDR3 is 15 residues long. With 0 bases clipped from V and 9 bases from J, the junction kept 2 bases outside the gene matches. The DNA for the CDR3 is TGTGCCAGCAGCCAAGAGGGGACAGGGGGCAAAAAACTGTTTTTT. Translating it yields CASSQEGTGGKKLFF.

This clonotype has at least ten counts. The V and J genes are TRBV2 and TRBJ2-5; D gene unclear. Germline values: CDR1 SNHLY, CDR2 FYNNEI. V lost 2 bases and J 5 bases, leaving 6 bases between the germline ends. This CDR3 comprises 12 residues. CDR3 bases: TGTGCCAGCAGTGAATTTTTGGAGACCCAGTACTTC. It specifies CASSEFLETQYF.

The CDR3 DNA is TGTGCCAGCAGCTACCCCAGGGAAGATACGCAGTATTTT. As protein: CASSYPREDTQYF. The chain couples TRBV11-1 to TRBJ2-3; weak D call: TRBD1 (5 bases). There are 13 residues in the CDR3. Trimming removed 4 bases from V and 5 bases from J, with 10 bases in between. CDR1 is SGHAT, CDR2 FQDESV, per germline (reference sequence).

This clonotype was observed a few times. This chain's CDR3 is CASSSGPGVYGYTF. The CDR3, as DNA: TGTGCCAGCAGTTCGGGGCCGGGGGTATATGGCTACACCTTC. The rearrangement joins TRBV6-5 to TRBJ1-2, with D tentatively TRBD1 (5 bases). CDR1 is MNHEY, CDR2 SVGAGI, per germline. Trimming shortened V by 4 bases and J by 5 bases, and 14 bases separated the two germline ends. CDR3 size: 14 residues.

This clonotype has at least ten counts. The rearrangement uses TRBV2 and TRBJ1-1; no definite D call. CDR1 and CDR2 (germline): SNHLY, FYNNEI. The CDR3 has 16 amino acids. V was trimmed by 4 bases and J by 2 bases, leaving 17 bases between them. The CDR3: CASSGRVIRTNTEAFF. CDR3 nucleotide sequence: TGTGCCAGCAGTGGCCGTGTGATCAGAACAAACACTGAAGCTTTCTTT. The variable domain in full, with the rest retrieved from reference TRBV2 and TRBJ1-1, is EPEVTQTPSHQVTQMGQEVILRCVPISNHLYFYWYRQILGQKVEFLVSFYNNEISEKSEIFDDQFSVERPDGSNFTLKIRSTKLEDSAMYFCASSGRVIRTNTEAFFGQGTRLTVV.

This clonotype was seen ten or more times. CDR3 in amino acids: CASSQGWGTDTQYF. The CDR3 DNA is TGTGCCAGCAGCCAAGGGTGGGGCACAGATACGCAGTATTTT. The chain combines TRBV7-2 with TRBJ2-3; D is ambiguous. Germline V CDR1 and CDR2: SGHTA, FQGNSA. CDR3 length: 14 residues. The V end was cut by 5 bases, the J end by 1 base, with 10 bases between.

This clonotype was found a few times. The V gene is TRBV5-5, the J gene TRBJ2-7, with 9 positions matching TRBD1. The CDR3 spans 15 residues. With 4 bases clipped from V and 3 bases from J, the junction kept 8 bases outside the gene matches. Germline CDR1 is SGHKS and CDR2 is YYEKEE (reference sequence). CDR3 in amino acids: CASSQLDRGFYEQYF. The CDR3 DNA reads TGTGCCAGCAGCCAGCTGGACAGGGGTTTCTACGAGCAGTACTTC.

For the CDR3, the DNA is TGTGCCAGCAGCCGCGGGAACGTAGCGAGCACAGATACGCAGTATTTT. Residues: CASSRGNVASTDTQYF. This chain connects TRBV7-9 to TRBJ2-3; tentative D call: TRBD2 (6 bases). V was cut by 5 bases and J by 0 bases, with 15 bases left in between. The CDR3 is made up of 16 amino acids. Germline CDR1 is SEHNR and CDR2 is FQNEAQ (reference sequence).

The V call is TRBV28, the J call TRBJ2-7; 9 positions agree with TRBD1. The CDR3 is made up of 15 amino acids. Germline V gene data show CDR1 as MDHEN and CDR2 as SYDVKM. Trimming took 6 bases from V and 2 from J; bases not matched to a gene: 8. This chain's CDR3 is CASRLQGASPYEQYF. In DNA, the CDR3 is TGTGCCAGCAGACTACAGGGGGCGTCCCCCTACGAGCAGTACTTC.

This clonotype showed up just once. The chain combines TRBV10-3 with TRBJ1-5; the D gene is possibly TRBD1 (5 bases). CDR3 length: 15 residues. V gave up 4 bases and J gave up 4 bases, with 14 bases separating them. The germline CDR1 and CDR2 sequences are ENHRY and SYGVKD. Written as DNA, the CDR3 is TGTGCCATCAGTGCGGCTGGGGCGGGAAATCAGCCCCAGCATTTT. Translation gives CAISAAGAGNQPQHF.

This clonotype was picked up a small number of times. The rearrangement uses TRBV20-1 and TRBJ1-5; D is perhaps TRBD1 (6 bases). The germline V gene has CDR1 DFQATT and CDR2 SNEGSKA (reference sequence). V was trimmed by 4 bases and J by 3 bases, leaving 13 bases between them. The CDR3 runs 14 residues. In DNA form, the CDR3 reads TGCAGTGCTATGGAAAGGGGGGTCAATCAGCCCCAGCATTTT. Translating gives CSAMERGVNQPQHF.

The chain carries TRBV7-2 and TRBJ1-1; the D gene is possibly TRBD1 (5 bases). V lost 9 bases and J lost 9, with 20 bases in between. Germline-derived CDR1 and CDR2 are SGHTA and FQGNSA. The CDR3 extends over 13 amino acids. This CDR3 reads CASTERTGEKAFF. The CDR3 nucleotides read TGTGCCAGTACGGAGAGGACGGGGGAAAAAGCTTTCTTT.

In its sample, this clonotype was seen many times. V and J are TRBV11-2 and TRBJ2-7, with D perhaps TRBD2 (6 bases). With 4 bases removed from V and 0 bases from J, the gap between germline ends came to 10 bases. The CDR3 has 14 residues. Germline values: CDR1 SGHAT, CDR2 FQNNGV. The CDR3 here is CASSSAGRSYEQYV. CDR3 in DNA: TGTGCCAGCAGCTCAGCGGGCCGCTCCTACGAGCAGTACGTC.

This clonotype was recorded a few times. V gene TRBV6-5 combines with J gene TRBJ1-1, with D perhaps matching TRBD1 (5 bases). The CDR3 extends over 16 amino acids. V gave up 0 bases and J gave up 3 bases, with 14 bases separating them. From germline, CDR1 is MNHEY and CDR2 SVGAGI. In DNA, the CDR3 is TGTGCCAGCAGTTACTCCGATACCCGAGGGGACACTGAAGCTTTCTTT. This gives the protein CASSYSDTRGDTEAFF.

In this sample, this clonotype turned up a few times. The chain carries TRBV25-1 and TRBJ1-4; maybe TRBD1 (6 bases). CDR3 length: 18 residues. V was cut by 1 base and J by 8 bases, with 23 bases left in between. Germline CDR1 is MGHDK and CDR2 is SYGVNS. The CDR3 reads CASSESRPEQGSGEKLFF. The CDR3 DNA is TGTGCCAGCAGTGAATCACGGCCCGAACAGGGTTCGGGGGAAAAACTGTTTTTT. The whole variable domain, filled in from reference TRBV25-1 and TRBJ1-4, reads EADIYQTPRYLVIGTGKKITLECSQTMGHDKMYWYQQDPGMELHLIHYSYGVNSTEKGDLSSESTVSRIRTEHFPLTLESARPSHTSQYLCASSESRPEQGSGEKLFFGSGTQLSVL.

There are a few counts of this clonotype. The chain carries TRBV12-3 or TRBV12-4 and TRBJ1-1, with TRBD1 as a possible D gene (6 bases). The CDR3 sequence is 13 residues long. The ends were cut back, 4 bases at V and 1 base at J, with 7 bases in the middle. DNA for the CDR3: TGTGCCAGCAGTTGGGGGGCGAACACTGAAGCTTTCTTT. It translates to CASSWGANTEAFF.

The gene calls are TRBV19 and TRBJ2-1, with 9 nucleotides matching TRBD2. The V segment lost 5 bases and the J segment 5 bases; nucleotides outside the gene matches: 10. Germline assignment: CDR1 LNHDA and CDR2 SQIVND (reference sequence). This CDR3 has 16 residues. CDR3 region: CASSFQAGGGHNEQFF. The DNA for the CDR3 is TGTGCCAGTAGTTTCCAAGCGGGAGGAGGTCACAATGAGCAGTTCTTC.

The CDR3 here is CASSYSTSGRFGEKLFF. CDR3 nucleotides: TGTGCCAGCAGTTACTCCACATCCGGCCGCTTCGGTGAAAAACTGTTTTTT. The J gene is TRBJ1-4, the V gene TRBV6-5; D gene ambiguous. The length of the CDR3 is 17 residues. From germline, CDR1 is MNHEY and CDR2 SVGAGI. V was trimmed by 0 bases and J by 7 bases, leaving 18 bases between them.

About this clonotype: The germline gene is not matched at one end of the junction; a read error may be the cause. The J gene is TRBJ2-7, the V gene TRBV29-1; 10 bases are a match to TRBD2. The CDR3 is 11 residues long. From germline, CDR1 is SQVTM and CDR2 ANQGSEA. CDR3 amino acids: CSGRWKGEQYF. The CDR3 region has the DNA TGTAGCGGGAGGTGGAAAGGGGAGCAGTACTTC.

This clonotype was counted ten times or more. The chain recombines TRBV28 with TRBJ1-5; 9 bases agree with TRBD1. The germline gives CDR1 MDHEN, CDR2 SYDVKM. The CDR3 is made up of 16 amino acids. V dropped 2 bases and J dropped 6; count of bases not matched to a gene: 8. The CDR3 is CASSLPSGQGGQPQHF. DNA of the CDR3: TGTGCCAGCAGTTTACCCTCGGGACAGGGCGGTCAGCCCCAGCATTTT.

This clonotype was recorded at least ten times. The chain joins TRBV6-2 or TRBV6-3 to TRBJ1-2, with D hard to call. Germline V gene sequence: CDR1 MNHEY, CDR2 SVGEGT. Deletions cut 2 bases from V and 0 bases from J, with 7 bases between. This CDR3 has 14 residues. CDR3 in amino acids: CASSYTAANYGYTF. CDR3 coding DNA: TGTGCCAGCAGTTACACGGCAGCTAACTATGGCTACACCTTC.

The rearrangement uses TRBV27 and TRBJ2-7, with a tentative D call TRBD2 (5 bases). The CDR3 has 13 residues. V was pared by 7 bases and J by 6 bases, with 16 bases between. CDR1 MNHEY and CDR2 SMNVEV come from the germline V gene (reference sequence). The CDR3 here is CASKTVSRGEQYF. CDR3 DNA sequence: TGTGCCAGCAAAACAGTCTCCCGGGGCGAGCAGTACTTC.

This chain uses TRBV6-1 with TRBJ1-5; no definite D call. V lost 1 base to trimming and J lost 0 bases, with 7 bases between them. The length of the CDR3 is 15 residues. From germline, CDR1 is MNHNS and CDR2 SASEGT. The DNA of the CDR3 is TGTGCCAGCAGTGAAGGACTTTATAGCAATCAGCCCCAGCATTTT. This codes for CASSEGLYSNQPQHF.

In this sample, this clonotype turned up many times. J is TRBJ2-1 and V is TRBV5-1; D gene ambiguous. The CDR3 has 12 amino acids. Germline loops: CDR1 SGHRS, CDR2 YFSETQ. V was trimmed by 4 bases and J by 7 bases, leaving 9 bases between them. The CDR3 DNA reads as TGCGCCAGCAGCCTGACAAGGAATGAGCAGTTCTTC. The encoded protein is CASSLTRNEQFF.